This T cell receptor (beta chain) was retrieved from a study of blood T cell repertoires in COVID-19. Study-level background: Nucleic acid was either cDNA or gDNA, and it came from T cells, B-cell-depleted T cells, or PBMCs.

There are 12 residues in the CDR3. With 0 bases removed from V and 10 bases from J, the gap between germline ends came to 4 bases. CDR1 and CDR2 (germline): MNHNY, SVGAGI (reference sequence). The method was immunoSEQ multiplex PCR; TCRdb's version includes in-frame clones alone and lacks a portion of them. The sample has approximately 54,000 clones; about nine tenths are singletons. This clone was seen a few times. The J gene is TRBJ1-6, the V gene TRBV6-6; no definite D call. The receptor was derived from a woman between 40 and 50 years old with active COVID-19. Sequencing was done on a sample of peripheral blood. The CDR3 nucleotides read TGTGCCAGCAGTTACTCGGGCTCACCCCTCCACTTT. This sequence encodes CASSYSGSPLHF.